This T cell receptor (beta chain) was retrieved from a study of blood T cell repertoires in COVID-19. About the research overall: T cells, B-cell-depleted T cells, or PBMCs provided the cDNA or gDNA that served as material.

Seattle's cohort entered during active infection and was followed longitudinally. Authors' methods: Estimation of nucleated cell counts relied on the amplification of reference gene primers. The assay was immunoSEQ multiplex PCR, and TCRdb's table has in-frame clones only and misses some. Clonal size and the V and J genes are those of that table, whereas D and trimming came from the DNA. The sample has 150,000 to 200,000 clones, roughly three quarters seen once; the top ten hold 5.5% to 7%. This clone was counted a single time. This CDR3 is 15 amino acids long. From germline, CDR1 is LGHNA and CDR2 YSLEER. The V and J ends lost 4 bases and 7 bases, in that order; junction bases with no gene match: 9.

This receptor was taken from a middle-aged woman with COVID-19, enrolled during active disease. V usage is TRBV4-3 and J usage is TRBJ1-4; TRBD1 matches at 7 bases. Sequenced material: peripheral blood. The CDR3 spells CASSPETGRGEKLFF. The CDR3 nucleotides are TGCGCCAGCAGCCCCGAGACAGGGAGAGGTGAAAAACTGTTTTTT.